A single sample gave rise to the 18 T cell receptor beta chains below, sequenced in a study of PD-1 blockade in classical Hodgkin lymphoma. Indicated time point: cycle 4 day 1 (C4D1), after 6 weeks of nivolumab. Every patient had relapsed following autologous stem cell transplantation, and cohorts differed in brentuximab vedotin exposure. Produced via immunoSEQ multiplex PCR; TCRdb's table is partial and in-frame only. The sample yields roughly 100,000 clones, around 90% seen once. The input for sequencing was peripheral blood mononuclear cells (PBMCs), taken before the fourth cycle of nivolumab. The source is a human donor with classical Hodgkin lymphoma.

The chain combines TRBV18 with TRBJ2-5; TRBD2 might be the D (5 bases). V was shortened by 3 bases and J by 1 base, with 9 bases between the two germline ends. Germline-derived CDR1 and CDR2 are KGHSH and LQKENI. The CDR3 is 14 residues long. The CDR3 bases are TGTGCCAGCTCACCGAGGGCCCTCCAAGAGACCCAGTACTTC. Protein: CASSPRALQETQYF.

The chain has TRBV4-3 and TRBJ2-7, with D unclear. The CDR3 is 13 amino acids. Germline V gene sequence: CDR1 LGHNA, CDR2 YSLEER. V was pared by 0 bases and J by 2 bases, with 5 bases between. The CDR3 DNA is TGCGCCAGCAGCCAAGACTCAACCTACGAGCAGTACTTC. It encodes CASSQDSTYEQYF.

The sample holds a few counts of this clone. The chain combines TRBV9 with TRBJ1-2; 9 bases line up with TRBD1. Trimming at V came to 1 base and at J to 5 bases, leaving 6 bases not matched to a gene. Germline V gene lookup returns CDR1 SGDLS and CDR2 YYNGEE. This CDR3 region has 15 residues. CDR3 in amino acids: CASSVSGTGRYGYTF. CDR3 DNA sequence: TGTGCCAGCAGCGTAAGCGGGACAGGGAGATATGGCTACACCTTC.

The count of this clone is one. The rearrangement joins TRBV7-2 to TRBJ2-5, with 14 bases aligning to TRBD2. There are 17 residues in the CDR3. Germline values: CDR1 SGHTA, CDR2 FQGNSA. J was trimmed by 4 bases and V by 1 base; bases with no gene match: 5. The CDR3 loop reads CASSLGGLAGVRETQYF. The CDR3 region has the DNA TGTGCCAGCAGCTTAGGGGGACTAGCGGGAGTGCGAGAGACCCAGTACTTC.

This chain connects TRBV27 to TRBJ2-5; D unresolved. This CDR3 comprises 12 residues. V shed 6 bases and J shed 5 bases, with 10 bases lying between them. CDR1 and CDR2 from the germline V gene are MNHEY and SMNVEV (reference sequence). This chain's CDR3 is CASSPRGETQYF. CDR3 nucleotides: TGTGCCAGCAGCCCCCGTGGGGAGACCCAGTACTTC.

The V gene is TRBV6-5, the J gene TRBJ1-1; D is unresolved. The CDR3 is 16 residues long. V gave up 0 bases and J gave up 0 bases, with 11 bases separating them. The germline gives CDR1 MNHEY, CDR2 SVGAGI. The CDR3 sequence: CASSYSEWNMNTEAFF. The CDR3 bases are TGTGCCAGCAGTTACTCAGAGTGGAATATGAACACTGAAGCTTTCTTT.

The V gene is TRBV4-3, the J gene TRBJ1-3; tentatively, D is TRBD1 (6 bases). This CDR3 comprises 19 residues. V was clipped by 0 bases and J by 0 bases, with 18 bases between them. Germline V gene lookup returns CDR1 LGHNA and CDR2 YSLEER. The chain's CDR3 is CASSQDPTGWTDSGNTIYF. CDR3 nucleotide sequence: TGCGCCAGCAGCCAAGACCCTACCGGATGGACAGACTCTGGAAACACCATATATTTT.

The chain employs TRBV5-4 and TRBJ1-2, with 11 positions matching TRBD1. Losses at the gene ends were 1 base for V and 1 base for J; bases not matched to a gene: 9. This CDR3 comprises 18 residues. Germline-derived CDR1 and CDR2 are SGHNT and YYREEE (reference sequence). The CDR3 loop reads CASSLSPGTGGGNYGYTF. DNA for the CDR3: TGTGCCAGCAGCTTGTCTCCCGGGACAGGGGGAGGTAACTATGGCTACACCTTC.

The chain is built from TRBV9 and TRBJ1-3; D remains unclear. Germline CDR1 is SGDLS and CDR2 is YYNGEE. V lost 0 bases and J lost 3, with 16 bases in between. CDR3 length equals 17 residues. The CDR3 here is CASSVGGSAAGGNTIYF. In DNA, the CDR3 is TGTGCCAGCAGCGTAGGCGGTTCGGCAGCGGGTGGAAACACCATATATTTT. Combining the CDR3 with reference TRBV9 and TRBJ1-3 gives the whole variable domain DSGVTQTPKHLITATGQRVTLRCSPRSGDLSVYWYQQSLDQGLQFLIQYYNGEERAKGNILERFSAQQFPDLHSELNLSSLELGDSALYFCASSVGGSAAGGNTIYFGEGSWLTVV.

The chain couples TRBV7-6 to TRBJ2-1; no clear D. Germline-derived CDR1 and CDR2 are SGHVS and FNYEAQ. This CDR3 region has 13 residues. V was pared by 5 bases and J by 5 bases, with 10 bases between. The CDR3 sequence: CASSRPPHNEQFF. The CDR3 nucleotides read TGTGCCAGCAGCCGCCCCCCCCACAATGAGCAGTTCTTC.

This clone was counted only a few times. The chain combines TRBV2 with TRBJ1-4; no reliable D call. In germline, CDR1 is SNHLY, CDR2 FYNNEI. V lost 5 bases and J lost 7, with 8 bases in between. The CDR3 spans 12 residues. This CDR3 reads CASSKDLEKLFF. For the CDR3, the DNA is TGTGCCAGCAGTAAGGACCTTGAAAAACTGTTTTTT.

J is TRBJ1-2 and V is TRBV14; D is unclear. Germline CDR1 reads SGHDN; CDR2 reads FVKESK. Trimming removed 1 base at V and 4 bases at J, with 7 bases between. The CDR3 contains 13 residues. The CDR3 nucleotides read TGTGCCAGCAGCCAAGGAGTGGGCTATGGCTACACCTTC. Translating gives CASSQGVGYGYTF.

The chain couples TRBV4-2 to TRBJ2-7; D perhaps matches TRBD2 (5 bases). The CDR3 runs to 15 residues. Germline assignment: CDR1 LGHNA and CDR2 YNFKEQ. Trimming pared 1 base from V and 3 bases from J, leaving 13 bases between. CDR3 bases: TGTGCCAGCAGCCAAGTGGAGGTCTCCGGCTACGAGCAGTACTTC. Amino acid sequence: CASSQVEVSGYEQYF.

V and J are TRBV5-1 and TRBJ2-3; a weak D match, TRBD1 (5 bases). CDR1 is SGHRS and CDR2 is YFSETQ in the germline V gene. The CDR3 has 14 residues. The V end lost 1 base, the J end lost 4 bases, and 10 bases lay between the germline ends. The CDR3, as DNA: TGCGCCAGCAGCTTGTCGGCAGGGCCAGATACGCAGTATTTT. It encodes CASSLSAGPDTQYF.

V is TRBV28 and J is TRBJ1-4; 7 nucleotides line up with TRBD1. The CDR3 extends over 15 amino acids. Losses at the gene ends were 8 bases for V and 4 bases for J; bases not matched to a gene: 10. Germline CDR1 MDHEN, CDR2 SYDVKM. CDR3 nucleotides: TGTGCCAGCCTACGACAGGGCACTATTAATGAAAAACTGTTTTTT. It encodes CASLRQGTINEKLFF.

This clone was seen only once. This chain uses TRBV5-6 with TRBJ1-6; D gene ambiguous. The CDR3 runs 12 residues. CDR1 SGHDT and CDR2 YYEEEE come from the germline V gene. V was pared by 2 bases and J by 10 bases, with 7 bases between. The CDR3 sequence is CASSFVGSPLHF. The CDR3 DNA is TGTGCCAGCAGCTTCGTGGGCTCACCCCTCCACTTT. The full variable domain, its missing parts supplied by reference TRBV5-6 and TRBJ1-6, is DAGVTQSPTHLIKTRGQQVTLRCSPKSGHDTVSWYQQALGQGPQFIFQYYEEEERQRGNFPDRFSGHQFPNYSSELNVNALLLGDSALYLCASSFVGSPLHFGNGTRLTVT.

The V call is TRBV28, the J call TRBJ2-3, with D perhaps matching TRBD2 (5 bases). This CDR3 region has 17 residues. Per the germline V gene, CDR1 is MDHEN and CDR2 is SYDVKM. Trimming cost V 3 bases and J 4 bases, with 20 bases left between them. CDR3 nucleotides: TGTGCCAGCAGTTTGGACTTGTCCGGACGTAGCCCAGATACGCAGTATTTT. This encodes CASSLDLSGRSPDTQYF.

This clone was seen once. The chain joins TRBV7-6 to TRBJ1-1; a possible D gene is TRBD1 (5 bases). From germline, CDR1 is SGHVS and CDR2 FNYEAQ. There are 14 residues in the CDR3. Trimming left V 5 bases short and J 4 bases short, with 14 bases between. CDR3 coding DNA: TGTGCCAGCAGCCAATCTGCCGGGACCACTGAAGCTTTCTTT. Protein product: CASSQSAGTTEAFF.